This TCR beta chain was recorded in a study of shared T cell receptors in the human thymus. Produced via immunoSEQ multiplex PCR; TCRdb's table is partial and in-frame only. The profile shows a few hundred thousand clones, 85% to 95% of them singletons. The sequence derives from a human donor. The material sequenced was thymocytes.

The CDR3 bases are TGCGCCAGCAGCCAAGATTCTCCGGGACTAGCGGTGTCGGGCGAGCAGTACTTC. Protein: CASSQDSPGLAVSGEQYF. The V and J genes are TRBV4-3 and TRBJ2-7, with 11 nucleotides matching TRBD2. J was trimmed by 6 bases and V by 0 bases; bases with no gene match: 13. Germline V gene data show CDR1 as LGHNA and CDR2 as YSLEER. The CDR3 sequence is 18 residues long.